Below, 5 T cell receptor beta chains from the same sample are listed, as sequenced in a study of blood T cell repertoires in COVID-19. Sequenced by immunoSEQ multiplex PCR; TCRdb stores in-frame clones only, minus some. The sample holds 130,000 to 150,000 clones, 89% seen once. Material: peripheral blood. These receptors were taken from a human donor in a cohort sampled during active COVID-19.

The chain has TRBV9 and TRBJ1-1; no definite D call. The CDR3 extends over 14 amino acids. V gave up 5 bases and J gave up 3 bases, with 14 bases separating them. CDR1 is SGDLS and CDR2 is YYNGEE in the germline V gene. The CDR3 here is CASRKGGLDTEAFF. As DNA, the CDR3 is TGTGCCAGCAGAAAGGGAGGGCTGGACACTGAAGCTTTCTTT.

Here the CDR3 DNA reads TGCGCCAGCAGCTTCCGTCCAGAATACACCGGGGAGCTGTTTTTT. Its translation: CASSFRPEYTGELFF. The genes are TRBV5-1 and TRBJ2-2; D gene uncertain. The CDR3 has 15 amino acids. V was shortened by 2 bases and J by 3 bases, with 11 bases between the two germline ends. Looked up from germline, CDR1 is SGHRS and CDR2 is YFSETQ.

The chain is built from TRBV27 and TRBJ1-6, with D uncertain. Germline loops: CDR1 MNHEY, CDR2 SMNVEV (reference sequence). The CDR3 sequence is 13 residues long. Trimming took 8 bases from V and 8 from J, leaving 13 bases between them. This CDR3 reads CASSKLPYSPLHF. The CDR3 coding sequence is TGTGCCAGCTCTAAACTCCCCTATTCACCCCTCCACTTT.

In this sample, this clone turned up a few times. The chain is built from TRBV10-1 and TRBJ1-6, with D unresolved. CDR1 and CDR2 from the germline V gene are WNHNN and SYGVQD (reference sequence). This CDR3 comprises 13 residues. Between the trimmed V and J ends, which lost 4 bases and 5 bases, there was a span of 6 bases. DNA of the CDR3: TGCGCCAGCAGTGCCCAGAATAATTCACCCCTCCACTTT. The encoded protein is CASSAQNNSPLHF.

The chain joins TRBV9 to TRBJ2-2; D may be TRBD1 (6 bases). The CDR3 is 15 amino acids. V lost 3 bases and J lost 4, with 13 bases in between. Germline loops: CDR1 SGDLS, CDR2 YYNGEE. CDR3 loop: CASSAPGVGTGELFF. The CDR3 DNA reads TGTGCCAGCAGCGCCCCAGGGGTTGGCACCGGGGAGCTGTTTTTT.